This T cell receptor (beta chain) is drawn from a study of CD8+ T cells in alopecia areata. Study-level findings and limits: Affected lesional scalp, above all in alopecia totalis/universalis, was more clonal than normal scalp.

Treatment indicated: oral pan-JAK inhibitor, 5-10 mg twice daily. Remarks on this clone: The antigen remains undetermined.

In each case, RNA was isolated and then reverse transcribed into cDNA as the sequencing template. The method was immunoSEQ multiplex PCR; TCRdb's version includes in-frame clones alone and lacks a portion of them. Of 200,000 to 250,000 clones listed, less than 45% are singletons. This clonotype was sampled from a human donor with alopecia areata. This material consisted of CD4+ T cells sorted from blood, taken at week 34, from a patient treated with tofacitinib.

The CDR3 is CASHTRESGTEAFF. The CDR3, as DNA: TGTGCCAGCCATACTAGGGAGTCGGGCACTGAAGCTTTCTTT. The chain recombines TRBV18 with TRBJ1-1, with D unclear. V was shortened by 8 bases and J by 4 bases, with 17 bases between the two germline ends. The germline V gene encodes CDR1 KGHSH and CDR2 LQKENI. The CDR3 runs to 14 residues. Variable domain in full (rest from reference TRBV18 and TRBJ1-1): NAGVMQNPRHLVRRRGQEARLRCSPMKGHSHVYWYRQLPEEGLKFMVYLQKENIIDESGMPKERFSAEFPKEGPSILRIQQVVRGDSAAYFCASHTRESGTEAFFGQGTRLTVV.